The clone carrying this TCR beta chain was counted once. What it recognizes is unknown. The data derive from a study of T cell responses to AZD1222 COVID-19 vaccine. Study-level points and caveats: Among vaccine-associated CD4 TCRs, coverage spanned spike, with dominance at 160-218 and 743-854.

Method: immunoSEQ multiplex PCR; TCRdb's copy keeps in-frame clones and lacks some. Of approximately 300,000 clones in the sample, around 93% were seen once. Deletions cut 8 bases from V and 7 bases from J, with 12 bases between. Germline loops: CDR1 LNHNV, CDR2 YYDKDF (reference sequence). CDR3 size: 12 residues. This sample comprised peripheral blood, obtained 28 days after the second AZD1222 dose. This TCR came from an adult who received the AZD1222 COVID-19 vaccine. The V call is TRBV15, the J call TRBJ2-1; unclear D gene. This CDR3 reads CATSTVWNEQFF. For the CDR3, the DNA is TGTGCCACCTCGACCGTGTGGAATGAGCAGTTCTTC.